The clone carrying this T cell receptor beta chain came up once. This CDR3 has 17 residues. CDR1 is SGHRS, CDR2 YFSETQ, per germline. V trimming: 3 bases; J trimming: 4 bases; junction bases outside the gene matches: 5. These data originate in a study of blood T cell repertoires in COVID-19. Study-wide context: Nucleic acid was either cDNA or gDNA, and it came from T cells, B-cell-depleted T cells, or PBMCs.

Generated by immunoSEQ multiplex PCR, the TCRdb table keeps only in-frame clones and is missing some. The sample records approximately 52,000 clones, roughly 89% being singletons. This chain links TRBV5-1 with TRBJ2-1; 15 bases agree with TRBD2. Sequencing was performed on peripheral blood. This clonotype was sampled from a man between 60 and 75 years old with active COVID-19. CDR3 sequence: CASSWGLAGGRYNEQFF. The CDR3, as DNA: TGCGCCAGCAGCTGGGGACTAGCGGGAGGACGTTACAATGAGCAGTTCTTC. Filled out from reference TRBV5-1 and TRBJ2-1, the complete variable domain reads KAGVTQTPRYLIKTRGQQVTLSCSPISGHRSVSWYQQTPGQGLQFLFEYFSETQRNKGNFPGRFSGRQFSNSRSEMNVSTLELGDSALYLCASSWGLAGGRYNEQFFGPGTRLTVL.